This TCR beta chain derives from a study of T cell changes during pregnancy in multiple sclerosis. Sequencing was performed with immunoSEQ multiplex PCR; in TCRdb, only in-frame clones are kept and a portion is missing. The table records roughly 23,000 clones, approximately 90% of them present only once. The CDR3 totals 16 residues. V shed 3 bases and J shed 4 bases, with 19 bases lying between them. The germline gives CDR1 SGHDN, CDR2 FVKESK. The V and J genes are TRBV14 and TRBJ2-7; a weak D match, TRBD1 (6 bases). The sequenced sample was CD8+ T cells from peripheral blood mononuclear cells, obtained in the first trimester of pregnancy. This TCR was recovered from a female donor with multiple sclerosis, enrolled in a pregnancy study. CDR3 residues: CASSHTGTLFQYEQYF. CDR3 in DNA: TGTGCCAGCAGCCATACCGGGACACTCTTCCAATACGAGCAGTACTTC.